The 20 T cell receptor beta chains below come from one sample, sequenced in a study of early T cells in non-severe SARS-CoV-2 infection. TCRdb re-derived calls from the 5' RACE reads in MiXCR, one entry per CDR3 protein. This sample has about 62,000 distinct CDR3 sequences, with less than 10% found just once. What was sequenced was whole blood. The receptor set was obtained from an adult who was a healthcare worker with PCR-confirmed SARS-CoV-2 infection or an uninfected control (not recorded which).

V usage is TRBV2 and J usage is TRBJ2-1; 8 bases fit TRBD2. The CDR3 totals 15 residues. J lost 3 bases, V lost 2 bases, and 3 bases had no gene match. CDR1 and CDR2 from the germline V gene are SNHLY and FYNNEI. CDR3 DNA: TGTGCCAGCAGTGAATTTAGCGGGGACTACAATGAGCAGTTCTTC. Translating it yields CASSEFSGDYNEQFF.

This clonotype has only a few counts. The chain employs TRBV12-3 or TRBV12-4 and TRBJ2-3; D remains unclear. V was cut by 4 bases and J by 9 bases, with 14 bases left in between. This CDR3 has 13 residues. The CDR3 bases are TGTGCCAGCAGTTCCAGACTCGAACCAACGCAGTATTTT. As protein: CASSSRLEPTQYF.

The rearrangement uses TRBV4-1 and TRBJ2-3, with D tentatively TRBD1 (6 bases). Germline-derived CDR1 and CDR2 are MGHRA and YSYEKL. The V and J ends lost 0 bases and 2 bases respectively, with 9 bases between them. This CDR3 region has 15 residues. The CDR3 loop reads CASSQDWDNTDTQYF. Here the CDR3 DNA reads TGCGCCAGCAGCCAAGATTGGGACAACACAGATACGCAGTATTTT.

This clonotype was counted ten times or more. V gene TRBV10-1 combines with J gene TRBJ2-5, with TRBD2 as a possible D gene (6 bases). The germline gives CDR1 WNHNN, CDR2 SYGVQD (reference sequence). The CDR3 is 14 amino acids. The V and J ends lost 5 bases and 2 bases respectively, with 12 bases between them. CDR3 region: CASSRGGPQETQYF. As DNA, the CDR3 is TGCGCCAGCAGTAGGGGAGGACCACAAGAGACCCAGTACTTC.

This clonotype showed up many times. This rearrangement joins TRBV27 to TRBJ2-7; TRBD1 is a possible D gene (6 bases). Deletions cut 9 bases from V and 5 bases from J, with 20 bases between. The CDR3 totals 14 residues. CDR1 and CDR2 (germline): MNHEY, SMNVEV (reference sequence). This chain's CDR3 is CARPPVAGEHEQYV. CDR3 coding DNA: TGTGCCAGGCCCCCCGTGGCAGGGGAACACGAGCAGTACGTC.

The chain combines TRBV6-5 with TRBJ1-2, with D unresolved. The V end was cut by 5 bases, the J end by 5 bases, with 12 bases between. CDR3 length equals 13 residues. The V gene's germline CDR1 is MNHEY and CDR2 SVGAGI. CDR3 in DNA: TGTGCCAGCAGTCGTCAGAGAAATTATGGCTACACCTTC. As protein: CASSRQRNYGYTF.

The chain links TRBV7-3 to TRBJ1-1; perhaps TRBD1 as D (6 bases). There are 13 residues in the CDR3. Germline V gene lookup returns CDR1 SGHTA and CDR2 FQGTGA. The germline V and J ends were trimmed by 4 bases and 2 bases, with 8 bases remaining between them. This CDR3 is CASSSGVNTEAFF. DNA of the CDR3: TGTGCCAGCAGCTCAGGGGTTAACACTGAAGCTTTCTTT.

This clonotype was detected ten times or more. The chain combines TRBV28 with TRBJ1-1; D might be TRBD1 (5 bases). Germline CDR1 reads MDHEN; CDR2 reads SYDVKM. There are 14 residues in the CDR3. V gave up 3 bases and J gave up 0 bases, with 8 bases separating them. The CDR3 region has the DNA TGTGCCAGCAGTTTTCCCAGGGTGAACACTGAAGCTTTCTTT. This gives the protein CASSFPRVNTEAFF.

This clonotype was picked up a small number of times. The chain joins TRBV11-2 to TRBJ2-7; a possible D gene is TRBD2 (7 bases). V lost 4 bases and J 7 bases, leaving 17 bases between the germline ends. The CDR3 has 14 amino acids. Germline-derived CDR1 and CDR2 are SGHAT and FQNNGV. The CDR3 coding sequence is TGTGCCAGCAGCTCGGCCCGGGGGGCGCGGGAGCAGTACGTC. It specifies CASSSARGAREQYV.

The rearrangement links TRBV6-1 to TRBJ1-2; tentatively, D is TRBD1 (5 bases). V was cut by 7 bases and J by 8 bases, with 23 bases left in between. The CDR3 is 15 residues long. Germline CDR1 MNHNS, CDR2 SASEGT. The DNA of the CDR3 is TGTGCCAGCACTCGACGGGGCACCCCTCTGAACGGCTACACCTTC. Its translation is CASTRRGTPLNGYTF.

DNA for the CDR3: TGTGCCAGCAGTACCGGACAGAATCCCTACGAGCAGTACGTC. Translation gives CASSTGQNPYEQYV. The rearrangement joins TRBV6-2 or TRBV6-3 to TRBJ2-7; D possibly corresponds to TRBD1 (6 bases). Trimming left V 5 bases short and J 2 bases short, with 13 bases between. The CDR3 loop spans 14 amino acids. CDR1 and CDR2 from the germline V gene are MNHEY and SVGEGT.

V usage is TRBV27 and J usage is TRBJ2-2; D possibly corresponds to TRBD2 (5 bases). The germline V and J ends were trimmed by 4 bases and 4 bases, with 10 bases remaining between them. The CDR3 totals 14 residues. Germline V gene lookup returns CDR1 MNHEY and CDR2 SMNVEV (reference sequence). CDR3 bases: TGTGCCAGCAGTTCCGCCGCGGGCACCGGGGAGCTGTTTTTT. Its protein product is CASSSAAGTGELFF.

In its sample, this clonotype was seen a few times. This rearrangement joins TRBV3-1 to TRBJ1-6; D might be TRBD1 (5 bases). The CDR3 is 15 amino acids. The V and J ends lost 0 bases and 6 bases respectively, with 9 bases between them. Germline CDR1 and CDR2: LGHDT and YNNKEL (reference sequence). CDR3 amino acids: CASSQEGTGNSPLHF. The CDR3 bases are TGTGCCAGCAGCCAAGAGGGGACCGGTAATTCACCCCTCCACTTT.

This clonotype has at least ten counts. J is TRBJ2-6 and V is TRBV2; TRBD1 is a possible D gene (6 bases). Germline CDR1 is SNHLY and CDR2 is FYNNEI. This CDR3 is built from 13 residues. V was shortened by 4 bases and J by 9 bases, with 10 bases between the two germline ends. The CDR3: CASSAGVVNVLTF. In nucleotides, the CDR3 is TGTGCCAGCAGTGCAGGGGTGGTCAACGTCCTGACTTTC.

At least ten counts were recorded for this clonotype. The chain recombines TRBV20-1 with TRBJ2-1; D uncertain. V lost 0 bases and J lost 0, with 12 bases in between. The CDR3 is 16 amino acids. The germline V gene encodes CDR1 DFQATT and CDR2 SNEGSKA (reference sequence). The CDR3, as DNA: TGCAGTGCTAGAGATCGAGGATCGAGCTCCTACAATGAGCAGTTCTTC. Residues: CSARDRGSSSYNEQFF.

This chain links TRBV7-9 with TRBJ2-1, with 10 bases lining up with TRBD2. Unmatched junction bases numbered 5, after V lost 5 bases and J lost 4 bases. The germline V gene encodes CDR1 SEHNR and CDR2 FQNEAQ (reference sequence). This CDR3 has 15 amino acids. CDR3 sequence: CASSGTSGEYNEQFF. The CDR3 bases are TGTGCCAGCAGCGGAACTAGCGGGGAGTACAATGAGCAGTTCTTC. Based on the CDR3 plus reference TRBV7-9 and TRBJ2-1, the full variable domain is DTGVSQNPRHKITKRGQNVTFRCDPISEHNRLYWYRQTLGQGPEFLTYFQNEAQLEKSRLLSDRFSAERPKGSFSTLEIQRTEQGDSAMYLCASSGTSGEYNEQFFGPGTRLTVL.

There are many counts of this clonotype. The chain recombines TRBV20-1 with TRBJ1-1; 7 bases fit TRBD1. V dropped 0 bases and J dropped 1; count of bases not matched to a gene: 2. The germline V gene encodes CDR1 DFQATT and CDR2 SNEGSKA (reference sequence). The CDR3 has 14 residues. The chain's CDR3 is CSARDTGANTEAFF. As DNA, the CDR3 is TGCAGTGCTAGAGATACAGGGGCGAACACTGAAGCTTTCTTT.

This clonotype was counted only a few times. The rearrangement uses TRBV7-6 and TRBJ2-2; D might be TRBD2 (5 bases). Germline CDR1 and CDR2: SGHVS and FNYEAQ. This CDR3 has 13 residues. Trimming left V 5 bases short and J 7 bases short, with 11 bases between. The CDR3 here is CASSPVRDGELFF. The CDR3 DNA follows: TGTGCCAGCAGCCCGGTACGGGACGGGGAGCTGTTTTTT.

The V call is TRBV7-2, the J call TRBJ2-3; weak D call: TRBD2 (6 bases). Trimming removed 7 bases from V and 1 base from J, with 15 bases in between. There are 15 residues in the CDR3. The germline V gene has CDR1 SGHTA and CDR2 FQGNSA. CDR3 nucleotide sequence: TGTGCCAGCATTACGGGGGTATTGCGCACAGATACGCAGTATTTT. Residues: CASITGVLRTDTQYF.

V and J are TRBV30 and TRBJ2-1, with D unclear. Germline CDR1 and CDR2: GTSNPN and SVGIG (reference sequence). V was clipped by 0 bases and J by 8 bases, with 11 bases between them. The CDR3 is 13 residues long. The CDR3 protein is CAWSVSSGDEQFF. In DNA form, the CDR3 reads TGTGCCTGGAGTGTATCATCAGGCGATGAGCAGTTCTTC.